These T cell receptor beta chains were read from a single sample in a study of T cell changes during pregnancy in multiple sclerosis. Data came from immunoSEQ multiplex PCR; TCRdb stores just in-frame clones and leaves some out. The sample has about 60,000 clones, 90% to 95% seen once. The specimen was peripheral blood, collected after pregnancy. All receptors derive from a female donor with multiple sclerosis, enrolled in a pregnancy study. Each CDR3 is given with its conserved first and last residue. The D gene is left open where the match is weak. Clone size appears in some rows only: once, few, many, or a class for an expanded clone.

abundance: NA; v_gene: TRBV5-1; j_gene: TRBJ2-2; len: 15; d_gene: TRBD1; CDR3aa: CASSSGQGRTGELFF; CDR3nt: TGCGCCAGCAGCTCCGGACAGGGTCGCACCGGGGAGCTGTTTTTT
abundance: NA; v_gene: TRBV7-3; j_gene: TRBJ2-1; len: 16; d_gene: TRBD2; CDR3aa: CASSLGGAGTYNEQFF; CDR3nt: TGTGCCAGCAGCTTGGGAGGGGCCGGTACATACAATGAGCAGTTCTTC
abundance: NA; v_gene: TRBV28; j_gene: TRBJ1-2; len: 12; d_gene: TRBD1; CDR3aa: CASVTGTASCTF; CDR3nt: TGTGCCAGCGTAACGGGGACAGCTTCCTGTACCTTC
abundance: NA; v_gene: TRBV19; j_gene: TRBJ2-7; len: 15; d_gene: TRBD2; CDR3aa: CASRKLAGGVYEQYF; CDR3nt: TGTGCCAGTAGGAAATTAGCGGGAGGAGTCTACGAGCAGTACTTC
abundance: NA; v_gene: TRBV9; j_gene: TRBJ1-3; len: 15; d_gene: NA; CDR3aa: CASSDRGSLGNTIYF; CDR3nt: TGTGCCAGCAGCGACCGTGGGAGTCTTGGAAACACCATATATTTT
abundance: NA; v_gene: TRBV10-3; j_gene: TRBJ2-1; len: 16; d_gene: TRBD2; CDR3aa: CAISILAGATSNEQFF; CDR3nt: TGTGCCATCAGTATCCTAGCGGGAGCTACTTCCAATGAGCAGTTCTTC
abundance: NA; v_gene: TRBV27; j_gene: TRBJ1-5; len: 16; d_gene: TRBD1; CDR3aa: CASRKSDRDSNQPQHF; CDR3nt: TGTGCCAGCAGGAAATCGGACAGGGATAGCAATCAGCCCCAGCATTTT
abundance: once; v_gene: TRBV7-6; j_gene: TRBJ1-2; len: 15; d_gene: TRBD1; CDR3aa: CASSSRTGGADGYTF; CDR3nt: TGTGCCAGCAGCTCACGGACAGGGGGCGCAGATGGCTACACCTTC
abundance: NA; v_gene: TRBV28; j_gene: TRBJ2-3; len: 15; d_gene: TRBD1; CDR3aa: CASRTDRVVSDTQYF; CDR3nt: TGTGCCAGCAGGACCGACAGGGTTGTATCAGATACGCAGTATTTT
abundance: NA; v_gene: TRBV9; j_gene: TRBJ1-2; len: 14; d_gene: TRBD1; CDR3aa: CASSAGQGHYGYTF; CDR3nt: TGTGCCAGCAGCGCGGGACAGGGGCACTATGGCTACACCTTC
abundance: NA; v_gene: TRBV5-1; j_gene: TRBJ2-1; len: 16; d_gene: NA; CDR3aa: CASSHWPGDQDNEQFF; CDR3nt: TGCGCCAGCAGCCATTGGCCGGGAGATCAGGACAATGAGCAGTTCTTC
abundance: NA; v_gene: TRBV9; j_gene: TRBJ2-2; len: 20; d_gene: TRBD2; CDR3aa: CASSVDPTSASGSMGGELFF; CDR3nt: TGTGCCAGCAGCGTGGACCCCACCAGCGCTAGCGGGAGTATGGGCGGGGAGCTGTTTTTT
abundance: NA; v_gene: TRBV27; j_gene: TRBJ2-7; len: 16; d_gene: TRBD2; CDR3aa: CASSLFAGGSSYEQYF; CDR3nt: TGTGCCAGCAGTTTATTTGCGGGAGGGAGCTCCTACGAGCAGTACTTC